Following are 31 T cell receptor beta chains from one sample sequenced in a study of post-analysis software for immune sequencing data. What these receptors recognize is not known. Study-level points and caveats: About five TRBV segments occurring more often in patients than controls included TRBV5-6, TRBV5-1 and TRBV20-1.

Built from TCR beta cDNA, the libraries had unique molecular identifiers in them. Each CDR3 protein gets one entry after TCRdb re-called the PCR reads with MiXCR. Of some 190,000 distinct CDR3 sequences listed, around 29% are singletons. Sequencing was performed on blood. Receptors were obtained from a girl younger than 18 with multiple sclerosis.

Only a few counts were recorded for this clonotype. The chain links TRBV5-1 to TRBJ2-5; 16 bases are a match to TRBD2. Unmatched junction bases numbered 11, after V lost 4 bases and J lost 5 bases. This CDR3 has 18 amino acids. Germline loops: CDR1 SGHRS, CDR2 YFSETQ. The CDR3 region is CASSPGTSGRVSEETQYF. For the CDR3, the DNA is TGCGCCAGCAGCCCCGGGACTAGCGGGAGGGTATCAGAGGAGACCCAGTACTTC. Filled out from reference TRBV5-1 and TRBJ2-5, the complete variable domain reads KAGVTQTPRYLIKTRGQQVTLSCSPISGHRSVSWYQQTPGQGLQFLFEYFSETQRNKGNFPGRFSGRQFSNSRSEMNVSTLELGDSALYLCASSPGTSGRVSEETQYFGPGTRLLVL.

The CDR3 spells CASSDGRRTLTEAFF. The CDR3 DNA reads as TGTGCCAGCAGTGACGGGAGACGGACCTTAACTGAAGCTTTCTTT. The rearrangement links TRBV6-1 to TRBJ1-1, with D uncertain. The V end was cut by 3 bases, the J end by 5 bases, with 16 bases between. Germline-derived CDR1 and CDR2 are MNHNS and SASEGT. The CDR3 is 15 residues long.

V usage is TRBV27 and J usage is TRBJ2-7, with D perhaps given as TRBD1 or TRBD2 (5 bases each). CDR1 is MNHEY, CDR2 SMNVEV, per germline (reference sequence). Between the trimmed V and J ends, which lost 3 bases and 0 bases, there was a span of 9 bases. This CDR3 comprises 14 residues. CDR3 residues: CASSFRDVSYEQYF. The CDR3 nucleotides are TGTGCCAGCAGTTTCCGGGACGTCTCCTACGAGCAGTACTTC.

This clonotype was picked up many times. The genes are TRBV5-1 and TRBJ1-4; the D is unclear. Per the germline V gene, CDR1 is SGHRS and CDR2 is YFSETQ. This CDR3 has 14 amino acids. The V and J ends lost 2 bases and 0 bases respectively, with 5 bases between them. CDR3 coding DNA: TGCGCCAGCAGCTTTACAGCAACTAATGAAAAACTGTTTTTT. It encodes CASSFTATNEKLFF.

This chain uses TRBV28 with TRBJ2-2, with D hard to call. Germline loops: CDR1 MDHEN, CDR2 SYDVKM. The CDR3 has 13 amino acids. The V and J ends lost 9 bases and 5 bases respectively, with 13 bases between them. CDR3 sequence: CASGRLTTGELFF. The CDR3 bases are TGTGCCAGTGGGCGTCTAACGACCGGGGAGCTGTTTTTT.

This clonotype was seen repeatedly, ten times or more. V is TRBV20-1 and J is TRBJ2-7; 8 nucleotides line up with TRBD2. Per the germline V gene, CDR1 is DFQATT and CDR2 is SNEGSKA (reference sequence). CDR3 size: 15 residues. Unmatched junction bases numbered 9, after V lost 5 bases and J lost 0 bases. CDR3 DNA sequence: TGCAGTGCTCTTCGCACTAGCGGAGGCTCCTACGAGCAGTACTTC. Its protein product is CSALRTSGGSYEQYF.

This clonotype appeared a few times. The chain couples TRBV15 to TRBJ2-5; 8 positions match TRBD2. V shed 4 bases and J 5 bases; nucleotides not matched to a gene: 3. This CDR3 spans 13 amino acids. CDR1 and CDR2 from the germline V gene are LNHNV and YYDKDF (reference sequence). In nucleotides, the CDR3 is TGTGCCACCAGCAACATAGCGGGGGAGACCCAGTACTTC. Protein sequence: CATSNIAGETQYF.

A few counts support this clonotype. The CDR3 DNA reads as TGCGCCAGCAGCTTGGCCGGATGGGGGAATGAAAAACTGTTTTTT. This gives the protein CASSLAGWGNEKLFF. V gene TRBV5-1 combines with J gene TRBJ1-4; the D gene is possibly TRBD1 (5 bases). The CDR3 runs 15 residues. Trimming stripped 0 bases from V and 5 bases from J, with 11 bases between. Looked up from germline, CDR1 is SGHRS and CDR2 is YFSETQ.

The chain is built from TRBV12-5 and TRBJ1-1, with unresolved D. Germline V gives CDR1 LGHNT, CDR2 FRNRAP. CDR3 size: 12 residues. Trimming cost V 1 base and J 1 base, with 1 base left between them. The DNA for the CDR3 is TGTGCTAGTGGTTTGGAGAACACTGAAGCTTTCTTT. This encodes CASGLENTEAFF.

The V gene is TRBV20-1, the J gene TRBJ2-2; TRBD2 aligns across 11 bases. Germline assignment: CDR1 DFQATT and CDR2 SNEGSKA (reference sequence). CDR3 length: 17 amino acids. The J segment lost 0 bases and the V segment lost 1 base, leaving 4 bases of the junction unmatched. DNA for the CDR3: TGCAGTGCTAGAGCTAGCGGGAGGTTCGCGAACACCGGGGAGCTGTTTTTT. It translates to CSARASGRFANTGELFF.

This chain connects TRBV28 to TRBJ1-4; 10 bases match TRBD1. The CDR3 sequence is 14 residues long. The junction had 6 bases not matched to a gene; V was cut back by 7 bases and J by 7 bases. Germline CDR1 and CDR2: MDHEN and SYDVKM. This CDR3 is CASTRDRGGEKLFF. The CDR3 region has the DNA TGTGCCAGCACCAGGGACAGGGGCGGTGAAAAACTGTTTTTT.

The table lists this clonotype with many counts. The J gene is TRBJ2-1, the V gene TRBV3-1; TRBD2 matches 11 bases. The junction had 4 bases not matched to a gene; V was cut back by 2 bases and J by 7 bases. CDR1 LGHDT and CDR2 YNNKEL come from the germline V gene (reference sequence). The CDR3 contains 15 residues. The CDR3 sequence is CASSQIRTSGNEQFF. CDR3 bases: TGTGCCAGCAGCCAAATAAGGACTAGCGGGAATGAGCAGTTCTTC.

This clonotype has a count of ten or more. The chain has TRBV7-3 and TRBJ2-5; the D gene could be TRBD1 or TRBD2 (5 bases each). The CDR3 covers 15 residues. Trimming took 3 bases from V and 4 from J, leaving 15 bases between them. Germline V lookup: CDR1 SGHTA, CDR2 FQGTGA. The CDR3 region is CASSFSGALGETQYF. The CDR3 DNA sequence: TGTGCCAGCAGCTTTTCCGGGGCCCTGGGAGAGACCCAGTACTTC.

Written as DNA, the CDR3 is TGTGCCAGCAATTACCAGGGTCCGACTAATGAAAAACTGTTTTTT. Translating it yields CASNYQGPTNEKLFF. V is TRBV5-6 and J is TRBJ1-4, with a tentative D call TRBD1 (5 bases). Germline assignment: CDR1 SGHDT and CDR2 YYEEEE. V lost 6 bases, J lost 2 bases, and 14 bases lay in between. The CDR3 consists of 15 residues.

The sample holds many counts of this clonotype. The genes are TRBV12-3 or TRBV12-4 and TRBJ1-2; D gene unclear. The ends were cut back, 4 bases at V and 8 bases at J, with 17 bases in the middle. The CDR3 has 14 amino acids. Here the CDR3 reads CASSSDTPRRGYTF. The CDR3 DNA sequence: TGTGCCAGCAGTTCCGACACCCCTCGGAGGGGCTACACCTTC.

This clonotype turned up a few times. V is TRBV5-6 and J is TRBJ2-3, with TRBD2 identical over 9 bases. The germline V gene has CDR1 SGHDT and CDR2 YYEEEE. The V and J ends lost 4 bases and 1 base, in that order; junction bases with no gene match: 10. The CDR3 spans 17 residues. This CDR3 reads CASSDDSGSLGTDTQYF. The CDR3 nucleotides are TGTGCCAGCAGCGATGATAGCGGGAGTCTAGGCACAGATACGCAGTATTTT.

This clonotype was observed many times. This rearrangement joins TRBV6-2 or TRBV6-3 to TRBJ1-2; D is perhaps TRBD1 (5 bases). The V gene's germline CDR1 is MNHEY and CDR2 SVGEGT. This CDR3 is 15 amino acids long. Trimming stripped 5 bases from V and 2 bases from J, with 15 bases between. The DNA of the CDR3 is TGTGCCAGCAGTCCCCAACCGGACAAAAACTATGGCTACACCTTC. This codes for CASSPQPDKNYGYTF.

In regard to this clonotype: A much larger clonotype is one base distant, so this may be a read error. The rearrangement joins TRBV7-6 to TRBJ2-5; D remains unclear. Trimming cost V 1 base and J 11 bases, with 14 bases left between them. The CDR3 covers 13 residues. Germline assignment: CDR1 SGHVS and CDR2 FNYEAQ. CDR3 in DNA: TGTGCCAGCAGCTTAGTCGCCGGCAATGAGCAGTACTTC. It is translated as CASSLVAGNEQYF.

The chain uses TRBV11-2 and TRBJ2-1, with D tentatively TRBD2 (5 bases). This CDR3 is 18 amino acids long. CDR1 and CDR2 from the germline V gene are SGHAT and FQNNGV. The V gene lost 1 base and the J gene lost 5 bases, with 21 bases spanning the gap. CDR3 amino acids: CASSLASYTGERNNEQFF. The CDR3 DNA reads TGTGCCAGCAGCTTAGCATCATACACCGGGGAGCGGAACAATGAGCAGTTCTTC.

This clonotype occurred many times. V usage is TRBV16 and J usage is TRBJ2-7; TRBD2 is a possible D gene (5 bases). The CDR3 sequence is 15 residues long. From germline, CDR1 is KGHSY and CDR2 FQNENV. V was shortened by 7 bases and J by 3 bases, with 19 bases between the two germline ends. The CDR3 coding sequence is TGTGCCAGCACCCGACAACCCGGGATAAACTACGAGCAGTACTTC. The encoded protein is CASTRQPGINYEQYF.

About this clonotype: A much larger clonotype is one base distant, so this may be a read error. This chain uses TRBV5-1 with TRBJ2-1; 16 bases are shared with TRBD2. Per germline, CDR1 SGHRS and CDR2 YFSETQ. The ends lost 4 bases at V and 8 bases at J; junction bases unmatched: 9. The CDR3 is 17 residues long. The CDR3 loop reads CASSTGTSGRAGDEQFF. The CDR3 nucleotides are TGCGCCAGCAGCACCGGGACTAGCGGGAGGGCCGGGGATGAGCAGTTCTTC.

This clonotype was detected a few times. The chain joins TRBV4-1 to TRBJ1-5, with D possibly TRBD1 on 6 matching bases. The CDR3 runs 15 residues. From germline, CDR1 is MGHRA and CDR2 YSYEKL. Trimming stripped 0 bases from V and 6 bases from J, with 12 bases between. Here the CDR3 reads CASSQDGAGAQPQHF. In DNA, the CDR3 is TGCGCCAGCAGCCAAGATGGGGCAGGGGCTCAGCCCCAGCATTTT.

The table lists this clonotype with many counts. This chain links TRBV7-9 with TRBJ2-5, with D possibly being TRBD2 (6 bases). This CDR3 contains 13 residues. With 3 bases removed from V and 4 bases from J, the gap between germline ends came to 9 bases. In germline, CDR1 is SEHNR, CDR2 FQNEAQ (reference sequence). CDR3 coding DNA: TGTGCCAGCAGCTTTGTGGGGGGAGAGACCCAGTACTTC. The encoded protein is CASSFVGGETQYF.

This clonotype was picked up a small number of times. The V call is TRBV28, the J call TRBJ1-3; D unclear. V gave up 4 bases and J gave up 3 bases, with 16 bases separating them. CDR1 and CDR2 from the germline V gene are MDHEN and SYDVKM. The CDR3 is made up of 16 amino acids. CDR3 nucleotides: TGTGCCAGCAGTTCTTTCGGGCCTATAGGTGGAAACACCATATATTTT. This gives the protein CASSSFGPIGGNTIYF.

This CDR3 is CSARGAIGGEKLFF. The CDR3 bases are TGCAGTGCTAGAGGGGCCATCGGGGGTGAAAAACTGTTTTTT. The chain couples TRBV20-1 to TRBJ1-4; D is perhaps TRBD1 (5 bases). The V gene lost 1 base and the J gene lost 7 bases, with 13 bases spanning the gap. The germline V gene has CDR1 DFQATT and CDR2 SNEGSKA (reference sequence). The CDR3 contains 14 residues.

A few counts support this clonotype. This rearrangement joins TRBV5-1 to TRBJ2-7; 10 nucleotides align to TRBD1. The CDR3 is made up of 15 amino acids. Germline trimming cut 3 bases from V and 2 bases from J; bases unmatched to any gene: 5. Germline CDR1 SGHRS, CDR2 YFSETQ. This chain's CDR3 is CASSWGDRGTYEQYF. CDR3 in DNA: TGCGCCAGCAGCTGGGGGGACAGGGGAACCTACGAGCAGTACTTC. The full variable domain, its missing parts supplied by reference TRBV5-1 and TRBJ2-7, is KAGVTQTPRYLIKTRGQQVTLSCSPISGHRSVSWYQQTPGQGLQFLFEYFSETQRNKGNFPGRFSGRQFSNSRSEMNVSTLELGDSALYLCASSWGDRGTYEQYFGPGTRLTVT.

This clonotype was detected a few times. V usage is TRBV6-5 and J usage is TRBJ1-1; 8 bases fit TRBD1. The germline V gene has CDR1 MNHEY and CDR2 SVGAGI. V dropped 5 bases and J dropped 7; count of bases not matched to a gene: 12. This CDR3 is 15 amino acids long. CDR3 DNA: TGTGCCAGCAGTCCTCTTCCAGGGGGCCGGGGTGAAGCTTTCTTT. The encoded protein is CASSPLPGGRGEAFF.

This clonotype came up many times. The V call is TRBV2, the J call TRBJ2-3, with D perhaps TRBD1 (7 bases). CDR3 size: 15 residues. Germline V gene lookup returns CDR1 SNHLY and CDR2 FYNNEI. Trimming left V 10 bases short and J 0 bases short, with 17 bases between. CDR3 bases: TGTGCCACCCAGGAGACAGGGACTAGCACAGATACGCAGTATTTT. Its translation is CATQETGTSTDTQYF.

This clonotype was counted a few times. The rearrangement joins TRBV7-2 to TRBJ1-5, with unresolved D. V lost 8 bases and J lost 1, with 9 bases in between. CDR1 is SGHTA and CDR2 is FQGNSA in the germline V gene. This CDR3 region has 13 residues. The CDR3, as DNA: TGTGCCAGCCAAAAAGGGAGCAATCAGCCCCAGCATTTT. Translation: CASQKGSNQPQHF.

This clonotype was picked up a small number of times. The chain links TRBV2 to TRBJ2-5; 7 bases match TRBD2. After removal of 5 bases from V and 4 bases from J, the junction contained 10 bases not matched to a gene. The CDR3 is 15 residues long. CDR1 and CDR2 from the germline V gene are SNHLY and FYNNEI. The CDR3 loop reads CASSRGWVAGETQYF. The CDR3, as DNA: TGTGCCAGCAGTCGGGGGTGGGTAGCGGGAGAGACCCAGTACTTC.

The chain carries TRBV27 and TRBJ2-7, with TRBD2 as a possible D gene (6 bases). V was shortened by 0 bases and J by 7 bases, with 25 bases between the two germline ends. The CDR3 extends over 18 amino acids. The germline V gene encodes CDR1 MNHEY and CDR2 SMNVEV (reference sequence). Written as DNA, the CDR3 is TGTGCCAGCAGTTTATCTTTTCGGGACTGGAGACCCTACAATGAGCAGTACTTC. Its translation is CASSLSFRDWRPYNEQYF.